This T cell receptor beta chain was identified in a study of cytomegalovirus exposure and HLA in healthy donors. Study results and caveats: Available immune exposure information was restricted to CMV serostatus only. Reportedly, fewer N-insertions than the approximately 600-donor mean appeared in an Asian-associated ancestry cluster in a later analysis.

This PCR relied on a set of 60 Vbeta primers and 13 Jbeta primers. Some clones are missing from TCRdb's copy, which holds only in-frame ones; the method was immunoSEQ multiplex PCR. The sample holds fewer than 95,000 clones; roughly 79% are singletons and the top ten take 0.5% to 0.65%. In the case of this clone: What it binds is not known.

There are 14 residues in the CDR3. Trimming took 2 bases from V and 4 from J, leaving 11 bases between them. Germline values: CDR1 MNHEY, CDR2 SMNVEV (reference sequence). The sample comprised PBMCs. The chain recombines TRBV27 with TRBJ1-2, with D unclear. This receptor was identified in a man aged 25-45 years in good health and CMV-seronegative. This CDR3 is CASSLRGPGYGYTF. CDR3 nucleotides: TGTGCCAGCAGTTTAAGAGGGCCGGGCTATGGCTACACCTTC.